This T cell receptor beta chain was captured by sequencing in a study of T cell responses to AZD1222 COVID-19 vaccine. Germline V gene sequence: CDR1 LGHNT, CDR2 FRNRAP. This CDR3 region has 11 residues. Trimming stripped 7 bases from V and 2 bases from J, with 5 bases between. The assay was immunoSEQ multiplex PCR, and TCRdb's table has in-frame clones only and misses some. Of 150,000 to 200,000 clones listed, roughly nine tenths are singletons. The V and J genes are TRBV12-5 and TRBJ2-5; D call uncertain. The receptor comes from an adult who received the AZD1222 COVID-19 vaccine. This specimen was peripheral blood, taken 28 days after the second AZD1222 dose. CDR3 protein: CASEAQETQYF. Here the CDR3 DNA reads TGTGCTAGTGAGGCTCAAGAGACCCAGTACTTC.